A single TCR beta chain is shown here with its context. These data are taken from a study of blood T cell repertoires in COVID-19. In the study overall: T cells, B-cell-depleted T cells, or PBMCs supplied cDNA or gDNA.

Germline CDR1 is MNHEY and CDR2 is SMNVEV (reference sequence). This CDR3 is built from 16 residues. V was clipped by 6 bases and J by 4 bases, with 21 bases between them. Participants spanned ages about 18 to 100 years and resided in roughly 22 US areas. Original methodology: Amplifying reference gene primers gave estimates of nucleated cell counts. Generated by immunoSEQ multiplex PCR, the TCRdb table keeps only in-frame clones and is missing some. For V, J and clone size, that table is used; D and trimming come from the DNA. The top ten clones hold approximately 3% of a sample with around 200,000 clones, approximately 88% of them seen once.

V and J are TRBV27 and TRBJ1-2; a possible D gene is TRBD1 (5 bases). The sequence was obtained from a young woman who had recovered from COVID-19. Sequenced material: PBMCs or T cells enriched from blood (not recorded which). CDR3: CASSPVGDRTLYGYTF. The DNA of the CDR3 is TGTGCCAGCAGCCCAGTTGGTGACAGAACCCTCTATGGCTACACCTTC.